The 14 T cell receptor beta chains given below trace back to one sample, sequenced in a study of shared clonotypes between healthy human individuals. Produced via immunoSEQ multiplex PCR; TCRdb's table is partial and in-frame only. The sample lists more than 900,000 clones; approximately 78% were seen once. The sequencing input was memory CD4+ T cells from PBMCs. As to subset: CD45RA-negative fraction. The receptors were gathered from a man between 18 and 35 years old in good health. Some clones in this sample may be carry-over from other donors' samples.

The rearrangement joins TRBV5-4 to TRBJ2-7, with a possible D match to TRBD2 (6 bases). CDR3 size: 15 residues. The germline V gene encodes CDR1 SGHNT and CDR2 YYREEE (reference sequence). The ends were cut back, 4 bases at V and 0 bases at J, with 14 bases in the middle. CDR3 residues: CASSARDSNSYEQYF. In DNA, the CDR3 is TGTGCCAGCAGCGCCCGGGACTCGAACTCCTACGAGCAGTACTTC. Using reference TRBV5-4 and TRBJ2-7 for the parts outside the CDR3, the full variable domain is ETGVTQSPTHLIKTRGQQVTLRCSSQSGHNTVSWYQQALGQGPQFIFQYYREEENGRGNFPPRFSGLQFPNYSSELNVNALELDDSALYLCASSARDSNSYEQYFGPGTRLTVT.

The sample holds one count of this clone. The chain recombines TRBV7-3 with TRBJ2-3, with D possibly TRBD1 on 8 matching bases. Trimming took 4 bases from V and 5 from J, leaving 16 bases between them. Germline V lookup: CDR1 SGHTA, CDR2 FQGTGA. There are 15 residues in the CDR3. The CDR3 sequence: CASSSTGGVGDTQYF. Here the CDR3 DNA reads TGTGCCAGCAGCTCAACAGGGGGGGTTGGAGATACGCAGTATTTT.

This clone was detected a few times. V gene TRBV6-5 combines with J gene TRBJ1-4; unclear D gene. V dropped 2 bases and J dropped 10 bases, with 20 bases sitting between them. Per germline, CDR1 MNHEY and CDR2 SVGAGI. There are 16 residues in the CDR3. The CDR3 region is CASSYDGPSTGGKLFF. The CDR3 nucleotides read TGTGCCAGCAGTTACGACGGCCCCAGCACCGGAGGAAAACTGTTTTTT.

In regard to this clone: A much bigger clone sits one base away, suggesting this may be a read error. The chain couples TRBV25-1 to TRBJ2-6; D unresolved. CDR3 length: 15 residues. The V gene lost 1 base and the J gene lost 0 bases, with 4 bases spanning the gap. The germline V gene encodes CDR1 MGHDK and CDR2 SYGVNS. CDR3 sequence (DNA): TGTGCCAGCAGTGAATGGACCTCTGGGGCCAACGTCCTGACTTTC. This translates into CASSEWTSGANVLTF.

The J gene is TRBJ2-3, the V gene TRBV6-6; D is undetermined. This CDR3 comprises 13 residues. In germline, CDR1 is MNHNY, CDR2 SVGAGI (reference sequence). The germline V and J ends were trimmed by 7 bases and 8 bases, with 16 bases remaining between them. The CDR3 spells CASTLLDGATQYF. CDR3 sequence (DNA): TGTGCCAGCACCCTCCTAGACGGCGCTACGCAGTATTTT.

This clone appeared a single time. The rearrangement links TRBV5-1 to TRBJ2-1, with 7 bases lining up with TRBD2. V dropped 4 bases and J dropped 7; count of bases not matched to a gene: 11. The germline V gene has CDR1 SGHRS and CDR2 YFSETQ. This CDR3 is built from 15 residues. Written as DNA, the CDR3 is TGCGCCAGCAGCGGCCTCTCTAGCGGCCAGAATGAGCAGTTCTTC. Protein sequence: CASSGLSSGQNEQFF. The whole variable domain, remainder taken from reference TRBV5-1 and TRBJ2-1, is KAGVTQTPRYLIKTRGQQVTLSCSPISGHRSVSWYQQTPGQGLQFLFEYFSETQRNKGNFPGRFSGRQFSNSRSEMNVSTLELGDSALYLCASSGLSSGQNEQFFGPGTRLTVL.

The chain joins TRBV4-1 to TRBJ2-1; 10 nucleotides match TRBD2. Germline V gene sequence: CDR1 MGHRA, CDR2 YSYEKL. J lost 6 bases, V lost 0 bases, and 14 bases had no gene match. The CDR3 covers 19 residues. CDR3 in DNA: TGCGCCAGCAGCCAAGATCCCGTGTCTAGCGGGAGAGGTGGCAATGAGCAGTTCTTC. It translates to CASSQDPVSSGRGGNEQFF.

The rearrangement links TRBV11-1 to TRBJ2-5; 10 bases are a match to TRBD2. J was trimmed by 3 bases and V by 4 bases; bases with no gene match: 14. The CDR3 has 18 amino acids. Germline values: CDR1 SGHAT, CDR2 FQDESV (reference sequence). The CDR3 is CASSYLFTGTSVEETQYF. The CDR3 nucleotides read TGTGCCAGCAGCTATCTATTTACCGGGACTAGCGTTGAAGAGACCCAGTACTTC. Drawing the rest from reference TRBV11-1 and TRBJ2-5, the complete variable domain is EAEVAQSPRYKITEKSQAVAFWCDPISGHATLYWYRQILGQGPELLVQFQDESVVDDSQLPKDRFSAERLKGVDSTLKIQPAELGDSAMYLCASSYLFTGTSVEETQYFGPGTRLLVL.

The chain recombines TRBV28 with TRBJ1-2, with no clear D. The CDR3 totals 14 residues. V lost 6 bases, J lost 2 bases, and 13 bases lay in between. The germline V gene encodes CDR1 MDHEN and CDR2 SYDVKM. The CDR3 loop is CASSLTALNYGYTF. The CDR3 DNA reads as TGTGCCAGCAGCCTCACGGCGTTAAACTATGGCTACACCTTC.

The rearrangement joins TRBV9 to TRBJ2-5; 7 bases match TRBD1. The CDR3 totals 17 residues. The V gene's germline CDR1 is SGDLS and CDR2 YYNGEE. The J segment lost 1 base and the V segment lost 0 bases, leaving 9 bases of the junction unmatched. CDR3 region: CASSVGPWTGLQETQYF. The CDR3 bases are TGTGCCAGCAGCGTAGGGCCCTGGACAGGCCTCCAAGAGACCCAGTACTTC.

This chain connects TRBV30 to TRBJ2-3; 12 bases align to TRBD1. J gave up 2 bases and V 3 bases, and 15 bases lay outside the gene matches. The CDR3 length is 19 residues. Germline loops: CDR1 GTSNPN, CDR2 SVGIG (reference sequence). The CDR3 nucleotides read TGTGCCTGGAGCGGGACCGGGACAGGGGGCAGGGGTAACACAGATACGCAGTATTTT. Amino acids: CAWSGTGTGGRGNTDTQYF.

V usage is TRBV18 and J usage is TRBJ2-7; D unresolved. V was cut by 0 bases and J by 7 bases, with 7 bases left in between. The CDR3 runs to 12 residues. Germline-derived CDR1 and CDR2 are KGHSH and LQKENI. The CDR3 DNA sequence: TGTGCCAGCTCACCACCGTTGGGGGAGCAGTACTTC. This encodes CASSPPLGEQYF.

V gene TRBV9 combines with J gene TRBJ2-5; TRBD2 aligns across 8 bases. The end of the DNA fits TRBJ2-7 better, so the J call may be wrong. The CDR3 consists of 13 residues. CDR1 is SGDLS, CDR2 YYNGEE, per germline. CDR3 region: CASSVRAGGEQYF. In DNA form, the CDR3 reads TGTGCCAGCAGCGTACGGGCGGGAGGCGAGCAGTACTTC.

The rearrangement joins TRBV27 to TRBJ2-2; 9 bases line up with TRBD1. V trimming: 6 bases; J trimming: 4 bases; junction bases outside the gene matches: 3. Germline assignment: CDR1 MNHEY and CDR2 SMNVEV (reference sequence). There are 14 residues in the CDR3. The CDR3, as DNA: TGTGCCAGCAGACAGGGGGCCGGCACCGGGGAGCTGTTTTTT. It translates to CASRQGAGTGELFF.